A selection of T cell receptor beta chains follows, all from one sample in a study of T cell repertoires in cytomegalovirus infection. These TCRs are of unknown antigen specificity. TCRdb called the reads again in MiXCR, with one record for every CDR3 protein. Of hundreds of thousands of distinct CDR3 sequences listed, roughly 42% are singletons. The sample here was cultured PBMCs, taken from culture after CMV antigen stimulation. All receptors come from a human donor in good health (CMV status not recorded). Some clones in this sample may be carry-over from other donors' samples. The CDR3 runs from the conserved cysteine through the conserved F or W. A D gene is named only where the DNA matches it firmly. Not every row has a clone size; where given, it reads once, few, many or a size class.

>TRBV6-6|.|TRBJ1-5|.
CASSYSFTDRINQPQHF
TGTGCCAGCAGTTACTCCTTTACGGACAGAATCAATCAGCCCCAGCATTTT
>TRBV28|.|TRBJ2-3|TRBD1
CASSLTGQGQTDTQYF
TGTGCCAGCAGTTTGACAGGACAGGGGCAAACAGATACGCAGTATTTT
>TRBV7-6|few|TRBJ1-2|.
CASSLVRQSLEGYTF
TGTGCCAGCAGCTTAGTAAGGCAGTCTCTAGAGGGCTACACCTTC
>TRBV7-2|.|TRBJ1-5|TRBD1
CASSLVGTGNSNQPQHF
TGTGCCAGCAGCTTAGTGGGGACAGGGAATAGCAATCAGCCCCAGCATTTT
>TRBV7-2|.|TRBJ1-2|.
CASSLETENYGYTF
TGTGCCAGCAGCTTAGAAACAGAAAACTATGGCTACACCTTC
>TRBV7-6|few|TRBJ2-2|TRBD2
CAKRGPTGELFF
TGTGCCAAGCGGGGGCCCACCGGGGAGCTGTTTTTT
>TRBV7-2|.|TRBJ2-1|.
CASSLSGREQFF
TGTGCCAGCAGCTTATCGGGGAGAGAGCAGTTCTTC
>TRBV6-2/TRBV6-3|.|TRBJ1-5|TRBD1
CASSYDRGYSNQPQHF
TGTGCCAGCAGTTACGACAGGGGCTATAGCAATCAGCCCCAGCATTTT
>TRBV7-9|once|TRBJ2-2|.
CASSVKGGRHTGELFF
TGTGCCAGCAGCGTAAAGGGGGGGAGACACACCGGGGAGCTGTTTTTT
>TRBV19|.|TRBJ1-1|.
CASSILQGSNTEAFF
TGTGCCAGTAGTATCCTTCAGGGGTCCAACACTGAAGCTTTCTTT
>TRBV4-1|once|TRBJ1-6|.
CASGQPGYNSPLHF
TGCGCCAGCGGCCAACCAGGCTATAATTCACCCCTCCACTTT
>TRBV6-2/TRBV6-3|few|TRBJ1-2|.
CASSRFSHLNYGYTF
TGTGCCAGCAGTCGGTTTTCTCACTTGAACTATGGCTACACCTTC
>TRBV5-1|.|TRBJ1-6|.
CASSADIDNNSPLHF
TGCGCCAGCAGCGCTGACATCGACAATAATTCACCCCTCCACTTT
>TRBV7-6|.|TRBJ2-7|.
CASSFDRLEQYF
TGTGCCAGCAGCTTCGACAGGCTTGAGCAGTACTTC
>TRBV2|.|TRBJ2-4|.
CASTRTYLNIQYF
TGTGCCAGCACAAGGACTTATTTAAACATTCAGTACTTC
>TRBV11-2|.|TRBJ1-1|.
CASSQPYKGTEAFF
TGTGCCAGCAGCCAACCTTACAAAGGCACTGAAGCTTTCTTT
>TRBV4-1|.|TRBJ2-1|TRBD2
CASSQDGGGQGEQFF
TGCGCCAGCAGCCAAGATGGCGGGGGGCAAGGTGAGCAGTTCTTC
>TRBV7-2|.|TRBJ1-5|.
CASSSRQSNQPQHF
TGTGCCAGCAGCAGTAGACAGAGCAATCAGCCCCAGCATTTT
>TRBV7-2|few|TRBJ2-3|.
CASSLDLPDTQYF
TGTGCCAGCAGCTTAGACCTGCCAGATACGCAGTATTTT
>TRBV11-2|few|TRBJ2-3|.
CASSLDNAPGKMVDTQYF
TGTGCCAGCAGCTTAGATAACGCACCTGGGAAGATGGTTGATACGCAGTATTTT
>TRBV4-1|.|TRBJ2-7|TRBD2
CASSQPTSGRSNYEQYF
TGCGCCAGCAGCCAGCCTACTAGCGGGAGGAGCAACTACGAGCAGTACTTC
>TRBV6-2/TRBV6-3|few|TRBJ1-1|TRBD1
CASSLMRQGSRYTEAFF
TGTGCCAGCAGTCTCATGAGACAGGGATCAAGGTACACTGAAGCTTTCTTT
>TRBV7-2|.|TRBJ2-7|.
CASSLIPGTYEQYF
TGTGCCAGCAGCTTAATCCCGGGAACCTACGAGCAGTACTTC
>TRBV6-2/TRBV6-3|many|TRBJ2-3|TRBD1
CASSYSPDRGRAPDTQYF
TGTGCCAGCAGTTACTCGCCAGACAGGGGAAGAGCTCCAGATACGCAGTATTTT
>TRBV6-2/TRBV6-3|.|TRBJ2-1|TRBD2
CASTLTMAGDNEQFF
TGTGCCAGCACCCTGACGATGGCGGGAGACAATGAGCAGTTCTTC
>TRBV4-1|.|TRBJ2-3|TRBD1
CASSQDVAGGFFADTQYF
TGCGCCAGCAGCCAAGATGTGGCAGGGGGCTTTTTCGCAGATACGCAGTATTTT
>TRBV20-1|.|TRBJ1-5|.
CSAASSPDQPQHF
TGCAGTGCCGCCAGCTCCCCCGATCAGCCCCAGCATTTT
>TRBV6-5|few|TRBJ2-2|.
CASSYAYRANTGELFF
TGTGCCAGCAGTTACGCCTACAGAGCGAACACCGGGGAGCTGTTTTTT
>TRBV10-3|few|TRBJ2-7|TRBD2
CAISESTGGYEQYF
TGTGCCATCAGTGAGTCGACGGGGGGATACGAGCAGTACTTC
>TRBV28|.|TRBJ1-1|TRBD1
CASSAYRGRVPEAFF
TGTGCCAGCAGTGCGTACAGGGGGCGCGTCCCTGAAGCTTTCTTT
>TRBV30|.|TRBJ2-1|.
CAWRRLAGNEQFF
TGTGCCTGGAGACGATTAGCTGGCAATGAGCAGTTCTTC
>TRBV6-2/TRBV6-3|.|TRBJ2-1|TRBD1
CASRTTTGGGSYNEQFF
TGTGCCAGCAGGACTACCACAGGGGGAGGCTCCTACAATGAGCAGTTCTTC
>TRBV6-2/TRBV6-3|many|TRBJ1-1|.
CASRAGGAAEAFF
TGTGCCAGCAGGGCCGGGGGGGCCGCTGAAGCTTTCTTT
>TRBV7-6|few|TRBJ2-7|.
CASSLMGGRAYEQYF
TGTGCCAGCAGCCTTATGGGGGGCCGGGCTTACGAGCAGTACTTC
>TRBV7-2|few|TRBJ2-2|.
CASSSYLGGELFF
TGTGCCAGCAGCTCCTATCTGGGAGGGGAGCTGTTTTTT
>TRBV24-1|.|TRBJ2-2|TRBD2
CATSDLFLAGNDTGELFF
TGTGCCACCAGTGATTTGTTTCTAGCGGGAAATGACACCGGGGAGCTGTTTTTT
>TRBV20-1|.|TRBJ1-5|.
CSAPWGRSGNQPQHF
TGCAGTGCCCCTTGGGGGCGGTCGGGCAATCAGCCCCAGCATTTT
>TRBV19|.|TRBJ2-5|.
CASSIGGMETQYF
TGTGCCAGTAGTATCGGTGGGATGGAGACCCAGTACTTC
>TRBV7-2|.|TRBJ2-5|TRBD2
CASSLRPLAGGNGETQYF
TGTGCCAGCAGCTTAAGACCGCTAGCGGGAGGGAATGGGGAGACCCAGTACTTC
>TRBV2|.|TRBJ2-5|.
CASSPSSGVPETQYF
TGTGCCAGCAGTCCTTCCTCCGGGGTACCAGAGACCCAGTACTTC
>TRBV7-2|many|TRBJ2-7|TRBD2
CASSLRPLSSGRLEQYF
TGTGCCAGCAGCCTACGCCCCCTTTCTAGCGGGAGACTGGAGCAGTACTTC
>TRBV7-9|many|TRBJ1-3|TRBD1
CASREGTAPGNTIYF
TGTGCCAGCAGAGAAGGGACAGCGCCTGGAAACACCATATATTTT
>TRBV14|.|TRBJ1-4|TRBD1
CASSLRDREPEKLFF
TGTGCCAGCAGCCTCCGGGACAGGGAACCTGAAAAACTGTTTTTT
>TRBV7-6|few|TRBJ1-1|.
CASSLQGNPQAFF
TGTGCCAGCAGCCTACAAGGGAACCCTCAAGCTTTCTTT
>TRBV7-2|few|TRBJ1-1|.
CASSAASNTEAFF
TGTGCCAGCAGCGCCGCTTCGAACACTGAAGCTTTCTTT
>TRBV6-2/TRBV6-3|few|TRBJ2-2|.
CASSFRAWGRNTGELFF
TGTGCCAGCAGTTTTCGAGCTTGGGGGAGGAACACCGGGGAGCTGTTTTTT
>TRBV19|.|TRBJ1-5|.
CASSTVLQGPQHF
TGTGCCAGTAGCACCGTCCTGCAAGGGCCCCAGCATTTT
>TRBV7-7|few|TRBJ2-5|TRBD1
CASSFGTGDGETQYF
TGTGCCAGCAGCTTCGGGACAGGGGACGGAGAGACCCAGTACTTC
>TRBV7-9|few|TRBJ2-7|TRBD1
CASSRGTGGIYEQYF
TGTGCCAGCAGCCGGGGGACAGGGGGCATCTACGAGCAGTACTTC
>TRBV20-1|.|TRBJ1-4|.
CSARGSRALANEKLFF
TGCAGTGCTAGAGGCTCTAGGGCCCTAGCTAATGAAAAACTGTTTTTT
>TRBV5-1|.|TRBJ2-7|.
CASSSIQAAEEQYF
TGCGCCAGCAGCTCGATACAGGCTGCGGAGGAGCAGTACTTC
>TRBV20-1|few|TRBJ2-3|.
CSAGTALRTDTQYF
TGCAGTGCGGGGACTGCTCTACGCACAGATACGCAGTATTTT
>TRBV6-5|.|TRBJ1-1|TRBD1
CASSYRTGTGLRAEAFF
TGTGCCAGCAGTTACCGCACGGGGACAGGGTTACGCGCTGAAGCTTTCTTT